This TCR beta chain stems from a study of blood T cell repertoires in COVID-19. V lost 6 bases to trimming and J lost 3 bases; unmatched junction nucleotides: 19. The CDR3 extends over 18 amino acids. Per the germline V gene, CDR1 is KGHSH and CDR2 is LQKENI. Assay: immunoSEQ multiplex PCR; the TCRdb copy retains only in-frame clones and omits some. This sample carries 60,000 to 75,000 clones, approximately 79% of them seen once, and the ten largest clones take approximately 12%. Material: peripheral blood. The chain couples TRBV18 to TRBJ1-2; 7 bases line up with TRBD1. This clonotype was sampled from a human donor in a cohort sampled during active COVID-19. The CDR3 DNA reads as TGTGCCAGCTCCCCAAGTGAGTCAGGTAGGGGACAGTACTATGGCTACACCTTC. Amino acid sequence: CASSPSESGRGQYYGYTF.